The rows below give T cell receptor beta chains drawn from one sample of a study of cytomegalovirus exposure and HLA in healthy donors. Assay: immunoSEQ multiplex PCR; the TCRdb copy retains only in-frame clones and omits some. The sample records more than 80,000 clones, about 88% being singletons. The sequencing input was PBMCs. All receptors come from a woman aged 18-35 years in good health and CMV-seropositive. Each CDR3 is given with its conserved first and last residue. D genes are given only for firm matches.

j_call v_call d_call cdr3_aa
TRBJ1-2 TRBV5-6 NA CASSKTAPYGYTF
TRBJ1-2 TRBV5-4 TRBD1 CASSLRTGGAFRGYTF
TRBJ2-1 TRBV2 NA CASSEAQGPNYNEQFF
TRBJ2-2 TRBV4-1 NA CASSQRAGSATGELFF
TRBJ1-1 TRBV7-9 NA CASSSDQGYTEAFF
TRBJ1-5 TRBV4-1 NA CASSLKGDSNQPQHF
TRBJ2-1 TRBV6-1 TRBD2 CASSGVAGGLYNEQFF
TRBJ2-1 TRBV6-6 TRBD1 CASSYPPGQGVGEQFF
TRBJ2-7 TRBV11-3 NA CASSLSPGPYEQYF
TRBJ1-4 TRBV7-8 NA CASSLSRNNEKLFF
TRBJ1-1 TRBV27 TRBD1 CASSFGQGYTEAFF
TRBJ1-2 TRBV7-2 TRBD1 CASSLAPGQGAQGYTF
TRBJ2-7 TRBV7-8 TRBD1 CASSLAGDRGLPSYEQYF
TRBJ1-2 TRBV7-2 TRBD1 CASSPKTGGGGGYTF
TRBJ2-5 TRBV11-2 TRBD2 CASSKAGGIQETQYF
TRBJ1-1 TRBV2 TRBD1 CASSEAGTGGMSTEAFF
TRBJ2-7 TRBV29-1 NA CSVVGWGEGRSGTEQYF
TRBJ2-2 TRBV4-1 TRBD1 CASSPGTGDSRATGELFF
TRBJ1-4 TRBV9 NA CASSPHTGATNEKLFF
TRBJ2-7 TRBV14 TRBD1 CASSQVQTGSSYEQYF
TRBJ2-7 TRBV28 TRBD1 CASSGTGASYEQYF
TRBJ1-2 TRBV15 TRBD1 CATSRGDSGVYGYTF
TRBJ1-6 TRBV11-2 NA CASSSPGNSPLHF
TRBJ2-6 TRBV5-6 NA CASSSWVPGASGANVLTF
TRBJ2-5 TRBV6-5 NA CASSPARLIQETQYF
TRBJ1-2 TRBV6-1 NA CASSEHGPGGEGYTF
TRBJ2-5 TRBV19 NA CASTFGPGETQYF
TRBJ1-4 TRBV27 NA CASSLIIDSITPEKLFF
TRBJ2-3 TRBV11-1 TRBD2 CASSTSGGPPDTQYF
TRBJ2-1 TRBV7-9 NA CASSLGGTLVYNEQFF
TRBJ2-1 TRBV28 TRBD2 CASYTTSGGAGEQFF
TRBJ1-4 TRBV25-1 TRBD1 CASSRTEGARRKLFF
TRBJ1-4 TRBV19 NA CASSLGAVTNEKLFF
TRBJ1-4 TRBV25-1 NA CASSRPGHANEKLFF
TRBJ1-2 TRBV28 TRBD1 CASTMTGGGYGYTF
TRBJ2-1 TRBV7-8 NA CASSLGHSTYNEQFF
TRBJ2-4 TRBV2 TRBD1 CASRGGLGTGTLAKNIQYF
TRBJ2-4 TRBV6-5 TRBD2 CASRTGTSEGNIQYF
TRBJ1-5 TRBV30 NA CALSRGNQPQHF
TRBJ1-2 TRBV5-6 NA CASSLAEYGYTF